This T cell receptor beta chain was identified during a study of cytomegalovirus exposure and HLA in healthy donors. Points on this clone: Its antigen is undetermined.

General observations from the study: The records held CMV serostatus as the only immune exposure information.

The study ran its PCR with 60 Vbeta and 13 Jbeta primers. Libraries were prepared by immunoSEQ multiplex PCR; TCRdb keeps only in-frame clonotypes and omits some of them. The sample gives 200,000 to 250,000 clones, roughly 80% of which show up once; 2.5% to 3.5% is in the top ten. The V and J ends lost 7 bases and 2 bases, in that order; junction bases with no gene match: 10. Germline CDR1 SNHLY, CDR2 FYNNEI. CDR3 length equals 17 residues. This sequence joins TRBV2 and TRBJ2-1; 11 bases map to TRBD2. Sequenced sample: PBMCs. This TCR was sampled from a man aged 25 to 40 in good health and CMV-seronegative. The CDR3 loop is CASIGLAGGGTYNEQFF. The CDR3 DNA reads TGTGCCAGCATAGGCCTAGCGGGGGGAGGAACCTACAATGAGCAGTTCTTC.